The 2 T cell receptor beta chains presented below share a single source sample, sequenced in a study of STAT3 mutations in large granular lymphocyte leukemia. Study-level results: Every T-cell large granular lymphocyte leukemia patient had at least one immunodominant TCR beta clonotype.

These receptors' targets are unknown. TCRdb's table, derived via immunoSEQ multiplex PCR, lists solely in-frame clones and lacks some. The table has almost 25,000 clones, less than 95% seen once. The sample comprised peripheral blood mononuclear cells. These TCRs come from a man aged 35-49 years with T-cell large granular lymphocyte leukemia. Some clones in this sample may be carry-over from other donors' samples.

The rearrangement links TRBV19 to TRBJ2-2; no reliable D call. Trimming removed 0 bases from V and 9 bases from J, with 5 bases in between. In germline, CDR1 is LNHDA, CDR2 SQIVND (reference sequence). CDR3 size: 12 residues. In DNA form, the CDR3 reads TGTGCCAGTAGTATAGAGGCCTGGGAGCTGTTTTTT. Translated, it gives CASSIEAWELFF.

V gene TRBV29-1 combines with J gene TRBJ1-3, with TRBD1 as a possible D gene (6 bases). The CDR3 sequence is 11 residues long. The germline V gene has CDR1 SQVTM and CDR2 ANQGSEA. V lost 7 bases and J lost 3, with 7 bases in between. The CDR3: CSAQGGNTIYF. The CDR3 bases are TGCAGCGCACAGGGTGGAAACACCATATATTTT.